This T cell receptor beta chain was captured in a study of Graves' ophthalmopathy and Graves' hyperthyroidism. The CDR3 extends over 15 amino acids. Germline CDR1 LNHDA, CDR2 SQIVND (reference sequence). The J segment lost 2 bases and the V segment lost 6 bases, leaving 9 bases of the junction unmatched. RNA transcripts served as template for amplifying TCR beta CDR3 sequences. An initial RT-PCR round employing HTBI primers preceded a second-round multiplex PCR. TCRdb passed the multiplex PCR reads through MiXCR, listing each CDR3 protein once. The repertoire includes hundreds of thousands of distinct CDR3 sequences, roughly two fifths of them detected once, and around 3% sits in the top ten.

Sequencing was done on a sample of peripheral blood. The clonotype originates from an adult man with Graves' ophthalmopathy. V gene TRBV19 combines with J gene TRBJ1-2; 7 bases match TRBD1. Here the CDR3 reads CASSPPEQGNYGYTF. The CDR3 bases are TGTGCCAGTAGCCCCCCAGAACAGGGGAACTATGGCTACACCTTC. Looking up the rest from reference TRBV19 and TRBJ1-2 gives the full variable domain: DGGITQSPKYLFRKEGQNVTLSCEQNLNHDAMYWYRQDPGQGLRLIYYSQIVNDFQKGDIAEGYSVSREKKESFPLTVTSAQKNPTAFYLCASSPPEQGNYGYTFGSGTRLTVV.